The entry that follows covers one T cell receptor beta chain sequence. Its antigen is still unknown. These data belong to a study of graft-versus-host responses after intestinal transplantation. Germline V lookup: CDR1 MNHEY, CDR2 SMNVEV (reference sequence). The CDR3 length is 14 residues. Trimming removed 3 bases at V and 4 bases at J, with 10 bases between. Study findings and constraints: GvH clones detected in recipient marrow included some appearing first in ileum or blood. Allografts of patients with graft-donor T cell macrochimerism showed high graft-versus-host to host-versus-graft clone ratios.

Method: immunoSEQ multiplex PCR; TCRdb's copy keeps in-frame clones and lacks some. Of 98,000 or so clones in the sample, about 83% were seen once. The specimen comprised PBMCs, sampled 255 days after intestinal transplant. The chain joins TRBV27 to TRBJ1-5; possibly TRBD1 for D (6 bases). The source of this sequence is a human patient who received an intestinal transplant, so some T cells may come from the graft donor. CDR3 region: CASSFGGPNQPQHF. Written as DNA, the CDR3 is TGTGCCAGCAGTTTCGGGGGCCCAAATCAGCCCCAGCATTTT.